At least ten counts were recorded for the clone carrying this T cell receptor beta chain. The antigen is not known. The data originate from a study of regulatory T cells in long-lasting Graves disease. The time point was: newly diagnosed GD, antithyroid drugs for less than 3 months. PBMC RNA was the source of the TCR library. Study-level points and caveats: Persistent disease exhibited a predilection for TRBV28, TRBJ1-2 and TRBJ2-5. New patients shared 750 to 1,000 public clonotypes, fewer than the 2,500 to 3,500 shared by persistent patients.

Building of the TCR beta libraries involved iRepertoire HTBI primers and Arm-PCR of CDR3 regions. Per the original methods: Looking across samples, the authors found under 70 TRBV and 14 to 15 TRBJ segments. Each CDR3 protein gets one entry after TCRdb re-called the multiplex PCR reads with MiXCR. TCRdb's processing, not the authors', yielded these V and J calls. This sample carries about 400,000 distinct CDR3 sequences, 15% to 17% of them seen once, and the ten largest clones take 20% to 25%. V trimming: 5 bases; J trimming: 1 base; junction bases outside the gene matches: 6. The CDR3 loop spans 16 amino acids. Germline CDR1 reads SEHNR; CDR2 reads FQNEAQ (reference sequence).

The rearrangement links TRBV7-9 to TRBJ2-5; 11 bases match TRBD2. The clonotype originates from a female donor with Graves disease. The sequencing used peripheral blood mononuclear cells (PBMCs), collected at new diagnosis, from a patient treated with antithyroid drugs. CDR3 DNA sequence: TGTGCCAGCAGCCAGGGGACTAGCGGCCTCCAAGAGACCCAGTACTTC. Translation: CASSQGTSGLQETQYF.